One and the same sample provided the 3 T cell receptor beta chains below, sequenced in a study of cytomegalovirus exposure and HLA in healthy donors. Only in-frame clones appear in the TCRdb table, and some are missing; sequencing was by immunoSEQ multiplex PCR. The table has under 250,000 clones, approximately 78% seen once. Material for sequencing was PBMCs. The origin of the receptors is a woman aged 25 to 39 in good health and CMV-seronegative.

The rearrangement uses TRBV9 and TRBJ2-7; 9 bases are shared with TRBD1. V was clipped by 4 bases and J by 4 bases; unmatched bases: 6. The CDR3 covers 14 residues. The germline V gene has CDR1 SGDLS and CDR2 YYNGEE. Here the CDR3 reads CASSQGQGGYEQYF. The DNA for the CDR3 is TGTGCCAGCAGCCAGGGACAGGGTGGTTACGAGCAGTACTTC.

The chain is built from TRBV18 and TRBJ1-6; a weak D match, TRBD1 (5 bases). The CDR3 length is 14 residues. V gave up 3 bases and J gave up 7 bases, with 10 bases separating them. Looked up from germline, CDR1 is KGHSH and CDR2 is LQKENI. The CDR3 DNA is TGTGCCAGCTCACCCGGGTCAGGGAATTCACCCCTCCACTTT. This codes for CASSPGSGNSPLHF.

This clone was detected only once. V gene TRBV29-1 combines with J gene TRBJ2-2; no clear D. Between the trimmed V and J ends, which lost 2 bases and 0 bases, there was a span of 7 bases. The CDR3 spans 14 residues. Germline CDR1 and CDR2: SQVTM and ANQGSEA. This CDR3 reads CSVELAANTGELFF. In DNA form, the CDR3 reads TGCAGCGTTGAATTGGCAGCGAACACCGGGGAGCTGTTTTTT.